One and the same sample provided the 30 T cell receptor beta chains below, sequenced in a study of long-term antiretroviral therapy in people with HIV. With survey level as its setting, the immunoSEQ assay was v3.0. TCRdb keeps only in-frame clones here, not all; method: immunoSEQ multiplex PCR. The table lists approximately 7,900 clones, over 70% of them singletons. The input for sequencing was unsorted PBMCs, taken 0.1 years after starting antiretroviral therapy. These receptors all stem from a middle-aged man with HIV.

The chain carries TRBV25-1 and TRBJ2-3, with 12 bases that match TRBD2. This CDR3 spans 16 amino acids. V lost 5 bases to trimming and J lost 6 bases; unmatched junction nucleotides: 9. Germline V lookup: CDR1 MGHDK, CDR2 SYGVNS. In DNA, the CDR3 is TGTGCCAGCAGTCCGACTAGCGGGGGCCCCGCGGATACGCAGTATTTT. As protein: CASSPTSGGPADTQYF. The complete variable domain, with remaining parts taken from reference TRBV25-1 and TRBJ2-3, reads EADIYQTPRYLVIGTGKKITLECSQTMGHDKMYWYQQDPGMELHLIHYSYGVNSTEKGDLSSESTVSRIRTEHFPLTLESARPSHTSQYLCASSPTSGGPADTQYFGPGTRLTVL.

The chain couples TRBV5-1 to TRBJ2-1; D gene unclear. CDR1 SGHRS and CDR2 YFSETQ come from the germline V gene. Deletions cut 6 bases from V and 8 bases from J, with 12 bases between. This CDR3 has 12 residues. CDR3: CASTYNGHEQFF. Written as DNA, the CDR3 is TGCGCCAGCACCTACAACGGGCATGAGCAGTTCTTC. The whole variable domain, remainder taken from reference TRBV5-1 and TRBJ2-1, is KAGVTQTPRYLIKTRGQQVTLSCSPISGHRSVSWYQQTPGQGLQFLFEYFSETQRNKGNFPGRFSGRQFSNSRSEMNVSTLELGDSALYLCASTYNGHEQFFGPGTRLTVL.

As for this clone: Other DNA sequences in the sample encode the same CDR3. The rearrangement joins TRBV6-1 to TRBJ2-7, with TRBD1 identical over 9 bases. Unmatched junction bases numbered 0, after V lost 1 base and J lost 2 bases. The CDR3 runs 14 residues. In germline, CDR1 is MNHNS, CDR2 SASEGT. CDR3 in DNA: TGTGCCAGCAGTGAAGGACAGGGGGCCTACGAGCAGTACTTC. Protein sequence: CASSEGQGAYEQYF.

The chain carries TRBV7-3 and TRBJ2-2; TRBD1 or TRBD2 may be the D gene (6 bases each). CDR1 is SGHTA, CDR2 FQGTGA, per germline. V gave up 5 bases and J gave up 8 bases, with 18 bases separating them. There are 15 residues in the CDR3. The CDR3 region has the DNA TGTGCCAGCAGCCCTCTGGGGGGCGCGAAGGGGGAGCTGTTTTTT. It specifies CASSPLGGAKGELFF.

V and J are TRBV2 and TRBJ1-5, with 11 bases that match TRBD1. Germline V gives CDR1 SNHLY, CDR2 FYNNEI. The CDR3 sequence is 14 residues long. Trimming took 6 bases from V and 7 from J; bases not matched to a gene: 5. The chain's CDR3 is CASRGDRGNQPQHF. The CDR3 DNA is TGTGCCAGCAGGGGGGACAGGGGGAACCAGCCCCAGCATTTT.

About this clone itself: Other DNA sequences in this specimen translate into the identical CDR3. The CDR3 DNA reads as TGTGCCAGCAGCCTGAGAAGCTACAATGAGCAGTTCTTC. Residues: CASSLRSYNEQFF. This chain links TRBV7-6 with TRBJ2-1; D ambiguous. The CDR3 covers 13 residues. Between the trimmed V and J ends, which lost 5 bases and 3 bases, there was a span of 8 bases. Germline CDR1 SGHVS, CDR2 FNYEAQ.

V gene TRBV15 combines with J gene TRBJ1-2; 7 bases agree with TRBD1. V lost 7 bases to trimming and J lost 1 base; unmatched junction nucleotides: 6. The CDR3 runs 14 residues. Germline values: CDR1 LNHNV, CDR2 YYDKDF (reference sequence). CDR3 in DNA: TGTGCCACCACCCTACAGGGGCGTAACTATGGCTACACCTTC. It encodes CATTLQGRNYGYTF.

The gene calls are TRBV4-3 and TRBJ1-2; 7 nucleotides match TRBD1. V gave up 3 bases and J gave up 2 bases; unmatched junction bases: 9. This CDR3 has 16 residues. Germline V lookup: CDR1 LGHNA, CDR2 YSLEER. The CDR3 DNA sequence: TGCGCCAGCAGCCAGGTACAGGGGCACAACAACTATGGCTACACCTTC. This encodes CASSQVQGHNNYGYTF.

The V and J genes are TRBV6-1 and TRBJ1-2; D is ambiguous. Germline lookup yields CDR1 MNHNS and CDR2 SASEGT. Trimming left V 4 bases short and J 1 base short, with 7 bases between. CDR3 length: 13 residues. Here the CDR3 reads CASSGASNYGYTF. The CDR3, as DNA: TGTGCCAGCAGTGGAGCCAGTAACTATGGCTACACCTTC.

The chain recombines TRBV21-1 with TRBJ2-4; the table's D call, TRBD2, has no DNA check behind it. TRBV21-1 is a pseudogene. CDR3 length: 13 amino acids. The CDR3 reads CASRGTTKNIQYF. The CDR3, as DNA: TGTGCCAGCAGGGGGACTACAAAAAACATTCAGTACTTC.

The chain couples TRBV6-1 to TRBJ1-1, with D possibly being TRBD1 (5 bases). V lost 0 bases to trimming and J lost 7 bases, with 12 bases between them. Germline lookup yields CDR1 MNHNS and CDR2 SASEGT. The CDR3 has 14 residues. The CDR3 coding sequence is TGTGCCAGCAGTGAAGCCGGGACGGCGCTTGAAGCTTTCTTT. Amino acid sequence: CASSEAGTALEAFF.

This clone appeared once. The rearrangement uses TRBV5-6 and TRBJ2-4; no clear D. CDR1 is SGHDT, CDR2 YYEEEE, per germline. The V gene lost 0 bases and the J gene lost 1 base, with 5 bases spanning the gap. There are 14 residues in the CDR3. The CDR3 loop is CASSLVRAKNIQYF. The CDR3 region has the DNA TGTGCCAGCAGCTTGGTCAGGGCCAAAAACATTCAGTACTTC.

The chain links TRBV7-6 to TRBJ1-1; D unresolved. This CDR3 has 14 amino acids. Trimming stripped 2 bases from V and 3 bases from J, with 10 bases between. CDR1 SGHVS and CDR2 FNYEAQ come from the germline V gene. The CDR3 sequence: CASSLRAGDTEAFF. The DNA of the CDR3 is TGTGCCAGCAGCTTAAGGGCAGGAGACACTGAAGCTTTCTTT.

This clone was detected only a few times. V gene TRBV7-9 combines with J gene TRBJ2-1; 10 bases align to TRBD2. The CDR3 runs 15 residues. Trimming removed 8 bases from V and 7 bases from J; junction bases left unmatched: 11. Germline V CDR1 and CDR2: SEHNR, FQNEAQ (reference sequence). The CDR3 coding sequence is TGTGCCAGCCGCCGGGCTAGCGGGGGTGGAAATGAGCAGTTCTTC. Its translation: CASRRASGGGNEQFF.

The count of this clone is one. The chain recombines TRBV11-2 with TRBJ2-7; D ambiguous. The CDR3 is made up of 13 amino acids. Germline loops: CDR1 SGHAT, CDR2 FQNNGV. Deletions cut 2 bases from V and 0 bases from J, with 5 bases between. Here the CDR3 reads CASSLQSSYEQYF. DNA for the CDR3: TGTGCCAGCAGCTTACAGAGCTCCTACGAGCAGTACTTC.

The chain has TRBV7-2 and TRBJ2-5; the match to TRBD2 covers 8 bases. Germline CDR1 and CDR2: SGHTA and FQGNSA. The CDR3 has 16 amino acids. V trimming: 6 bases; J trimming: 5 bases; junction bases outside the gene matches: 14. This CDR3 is CASSPLGGGPGETQYF. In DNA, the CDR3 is TGTGCCAGCAGTCCTTTGGGCGGGGGGCCCGGGGAGACCCAGTACTTC. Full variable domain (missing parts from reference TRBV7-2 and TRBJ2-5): GAGVSQSPSNKVTEKGKDVELRCDPISGHTALYWYRQSLGQGLEFLIYFQGNSAPDKSGLPSDRFSAERTGGSVSTLTIQRTQQEDSAVYLCASSPLGGGPGETQYFGPGTRLLVL.

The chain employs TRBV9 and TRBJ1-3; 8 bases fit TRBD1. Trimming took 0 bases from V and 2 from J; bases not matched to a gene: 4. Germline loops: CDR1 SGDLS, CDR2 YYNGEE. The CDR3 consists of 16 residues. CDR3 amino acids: CASSVDWTGTGNTIYF. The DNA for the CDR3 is TGTGCCAGCAGCGTAGACTGGACAGGGACTGGAAACACCATATATTTT.

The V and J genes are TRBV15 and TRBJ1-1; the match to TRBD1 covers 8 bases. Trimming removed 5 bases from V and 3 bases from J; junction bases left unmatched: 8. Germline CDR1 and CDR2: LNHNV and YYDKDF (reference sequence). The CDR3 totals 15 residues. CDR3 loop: CATSPGGLGYTEAFF. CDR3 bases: TGTGCCACCAGCCCAGGGGGCTTAGGGTACACTGAAGCTTTCTTT.

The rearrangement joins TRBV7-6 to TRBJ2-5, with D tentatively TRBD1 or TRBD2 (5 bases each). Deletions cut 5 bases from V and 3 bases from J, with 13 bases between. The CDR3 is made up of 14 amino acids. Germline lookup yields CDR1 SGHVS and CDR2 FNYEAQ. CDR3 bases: TGTGCCAGCAGCCCCGGGACGGGAAAAGAGACCCAGTACTTC. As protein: CASSPGTGKETQYF.

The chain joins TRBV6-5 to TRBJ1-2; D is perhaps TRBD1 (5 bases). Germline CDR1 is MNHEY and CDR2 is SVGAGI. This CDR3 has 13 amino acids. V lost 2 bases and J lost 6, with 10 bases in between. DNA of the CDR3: TGTGCCAGCAGTTACGGCAGGGCCGATGGCTACACCTTC. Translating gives CASSYGRADGYTF.

The chain's CDR3 is CSVETGTANTGELFF. CDR3 coding DNA: TGCAGCGTTGAAACCGGGACAGCGAACACCGGGGAGCTGTTTTTT. The rearrangement uses TRBV29-1 and TRBJ2-2; TRBD1 matches at 7 bases. V lost 2 bases to trimming and J lost 0 bases; unmatched junction nucleotides: 3. This CDR3 comprises 15 residues. Germline-derived CDR1 and CDR2 are SQVTM and ANQGSEA.

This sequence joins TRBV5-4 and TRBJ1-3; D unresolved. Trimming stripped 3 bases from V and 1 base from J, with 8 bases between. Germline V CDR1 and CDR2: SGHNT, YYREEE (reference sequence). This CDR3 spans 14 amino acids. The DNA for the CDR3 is TGTGCCAGCAGCTCCAAGGGTTCTGGAAACACCATATATTTT. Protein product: CASSSKGSGNTIYF.

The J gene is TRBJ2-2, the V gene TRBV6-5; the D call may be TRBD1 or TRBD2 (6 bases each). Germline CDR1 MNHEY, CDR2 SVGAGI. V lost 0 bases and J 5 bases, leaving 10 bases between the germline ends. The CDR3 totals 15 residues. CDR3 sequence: CASSYSSGATGELFF. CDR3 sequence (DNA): TGTGCCAGCAGTTACTCTTCGGGGGCGACCGGGGAGCTGTTTTTT.

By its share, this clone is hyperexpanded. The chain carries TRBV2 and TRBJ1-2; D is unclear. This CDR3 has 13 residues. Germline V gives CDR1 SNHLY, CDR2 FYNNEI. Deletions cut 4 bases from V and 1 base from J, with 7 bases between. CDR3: CASSGASNYGYTF. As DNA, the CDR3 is TGTGCCAGCAGTGGAGCCAGTAACTATGGCTACACCTTC.

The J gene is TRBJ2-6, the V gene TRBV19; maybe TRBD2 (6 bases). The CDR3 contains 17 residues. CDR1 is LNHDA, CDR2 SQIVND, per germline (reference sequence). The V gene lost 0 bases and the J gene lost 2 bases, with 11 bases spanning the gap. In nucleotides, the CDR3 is TGTGCCAGTAGTATAGAACTATGGGGGGCTGGGGCCAACGTCCTGACTTTC. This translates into CASSIELWGAGANVLTF.

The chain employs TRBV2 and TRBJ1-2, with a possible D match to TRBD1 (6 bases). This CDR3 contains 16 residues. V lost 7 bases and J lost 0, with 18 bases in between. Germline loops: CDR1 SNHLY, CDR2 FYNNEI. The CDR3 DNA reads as TGTGCCAGCATCGGACCGGGACACACGGCTAACTATGGCTACACCTTC. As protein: CASIGPGHTANYGYTF.

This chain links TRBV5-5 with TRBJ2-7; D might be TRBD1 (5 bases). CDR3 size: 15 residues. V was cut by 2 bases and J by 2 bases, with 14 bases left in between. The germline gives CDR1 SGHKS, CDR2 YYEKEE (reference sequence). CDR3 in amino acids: CASSLVPGMTYEQYF. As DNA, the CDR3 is TGTGCCAGCAGCTTAGTTCCAGGGATGACCTACGAGCAGTACTTC.

The CDR3 DNA is TGTGCCAGCTCACCAGAGCCGACAGGGGGCGAGCAGTACTTC. This gives the protein CASSPEPTGGEQYF. The chain recombines TRBV18 with TRBJ2-7; TRBD1 matches 9 bases. Trimming at V came to 2 bases and at J to 6 bases, leaving 5 bases not matched to a gene. This CDR3 has 14 amino acids. CDR1 is KGHSH and CDR2 is LQKENI in the germline V gene.

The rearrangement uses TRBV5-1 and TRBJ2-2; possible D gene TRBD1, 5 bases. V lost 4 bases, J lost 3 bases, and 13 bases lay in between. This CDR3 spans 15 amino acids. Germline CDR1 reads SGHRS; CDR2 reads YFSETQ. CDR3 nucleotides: TGCGCCAGCAGCCGTTCGGACACCTACACCGGGGAGCTGTTTTTT. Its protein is CASSRSDTYTGELFF.

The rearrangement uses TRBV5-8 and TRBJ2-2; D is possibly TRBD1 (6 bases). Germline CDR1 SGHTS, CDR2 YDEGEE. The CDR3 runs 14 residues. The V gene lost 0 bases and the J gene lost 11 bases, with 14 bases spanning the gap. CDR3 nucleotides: TGTGCCAGCAGCTTGGAGCTGACAGGAGAAGAGCTGTTTTTT. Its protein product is CASSLELTGEELFF.